This T cell receptor beta chain was sequenced during a study of cytomegalovirus exposure and HLA in healthy donors. Overall study findings and caveats: In a later analysis, V- and J-gene trimming of beta chains associated with a DCLRE1C missense variant, replicated independently.

PCR involved 60 Vbeta and 13 Jbeta primers. Data came from immunoSEQ multiplex PCR; TCRdb stores just in-frame clones and leaves some out. The table shows around 100,000 clones, with approximately 84% occurring only once. Regarding this clone: Its antigen remains unknown.

The CDR3 is made up of 13 amino acids. Germline V gives CDR1 MNHEY, CDR2 SMNVEV (reference sequence). V was trimmed by 3 bases and J by 3 bases, leaving 9 bases between them. The sequenced sample consisted of PBMCs. The chain joins TRBV27 to TRBJ2-7, with D perhaps TRBD2 (5 bases). This receptor was taken from a man aged 18 to 35 in good health and CMV-seronegative. The CDR3 bases are TGTGCCAGCAGTTTCGGACGGGACTACGAGCAGTACTTC. This translates into CASSFGRDYEQYF.